Detailed here is one T cell receptor beta chain. Its cognate antigen is unknown. CDR1 and CDR2 from the germline V gene are KGHSH and LQKENI. The CDR3 consists of 17 residues. The V end lost 4 bases, the J end lost 0 bases, and 16 bases lay between the germline ends. This specimen belongs to a study of T cell responses to AZD1222 COVID-19 vaccine. Whole-study findings and limits: Spike regions recognized by vaccine-associated CD4 TCRs spanned the protein, led by 160-218 and 743-854. Receipt of two AZD1222 doses was followed by a rise in Spike-specific TCR breadth and depth.

Clones were read by immunoSEQ multiplex PCR, and TCRdb kept only the in-frame ones, dropping some. The top ten clones hold around 3.8% of a sample with about 150,000 clones, about 90% of them seen once. The source material was peripheral blood, sampled 28 days after the second AZD1222 dose. This sequence was found in an adult who received the AZD1222 COVID-19 vaccine. The chain links TRBV18 to TRBJ1-3; D unclear. The CDR3 loop reads CASSLDLRTSSGNTIYF. The CDR3 DNA reads TGTGCCAGCTCACTCGACCTAAGGACCAGCTCTGGAAACACCATATATTTT.